The clone carrying this T cell receptor beta chain was found many times. Its specificity is not known. The lymph nodes were axillary draining lymph nodes from breast cancer patients. The data were obtained in a study of breast tumors, draining lymph nodes, adjacent tissues. TCRdb reanalysed the multiplex PCR reads using MiXCR and keeps one entry per CDR3 protein. This table has about 140,000 distinct CDR3 sequences, approximately 32% appearing once. Overall study findings and caveats: The lymph node origin of tumor T cells was framed as consistent with a hypothesis, not demonstrated. Compared with lymph nodes, tumors were less diverse; compared with nontumor tissue, more.

V was pared by 3 bases and J by 6 bases, with 9 bases of the junction left unmatched. The CDR3 covers 18 residues. Germline CDR1 is LGHNA and CDR2 is YSLEER. The chain joins TRBV4-3 to TRBJ2-3; 16 bases map to TRBD2. Sequencing was carried out using axillary lymph node tissue. The receptor comes from a female donor with breast cancer. Some clones in this sample may be carry-over from other donors' samples. The CDR3 sequence is CASSQHPGTSGGADTQYF. CDR3 bases: TGCGCCAGCAGCCAGCACCCCGGGACTAGCGGGGGGGCTGATACGCAGTATTTT.